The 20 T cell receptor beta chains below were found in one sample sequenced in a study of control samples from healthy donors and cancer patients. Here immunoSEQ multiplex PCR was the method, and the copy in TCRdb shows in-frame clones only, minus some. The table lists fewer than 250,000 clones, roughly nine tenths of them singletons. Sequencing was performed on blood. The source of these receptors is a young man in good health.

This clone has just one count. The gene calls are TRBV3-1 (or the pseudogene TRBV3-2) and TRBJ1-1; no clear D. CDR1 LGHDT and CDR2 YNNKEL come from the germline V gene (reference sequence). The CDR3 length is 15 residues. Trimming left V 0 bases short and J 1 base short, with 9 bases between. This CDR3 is CASSQERARNTEAFF. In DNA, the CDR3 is TGTGCCAGCAGCCAAGAAAGGGCGCGGAACACTGAAGCTTTCTTT.

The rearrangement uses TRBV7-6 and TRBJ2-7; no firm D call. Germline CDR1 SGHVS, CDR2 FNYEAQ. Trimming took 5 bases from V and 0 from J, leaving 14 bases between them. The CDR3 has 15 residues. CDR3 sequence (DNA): TGTGCCAGCAGCCTACCGGTTCTACACTCCTACGAGCAGTACTTC. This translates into CASSLPVLHSYEQYF.

CDR3 amino acids: CASSWVTGELFF. The CDR3 DNA reads as TGTGCCAGCAGCTGGGTCACCGGGGAGCTGTTTTTT. The chain combines TRBV7-9 with TRBJ2-2, with D unclear. The V gene lost 4 bases and the J gene lost 4 bases, with 4 bases spanning the gap. The CDR3 runs 12 residues. Germline values: CDR1 SEHNR, CDR2 FQNEAQ (reference sequence).

CDR3 sequence: CATSRDLSRYNEQFF. CDR3 in DNA: TGTGCCACCAGCAGAGATCTTAGTAGATACAATGAGCAGTTCTTC. This chain joins TRBV15 and TRBJ2-1; D gene uncertain. This CDR3 region has 15 residues. V was clipped by 0 bases and J by 4 bases, with 10 bases between them. In germline, CDR1 is LNHNV, CDR2 YYDKDF (reference sequence).

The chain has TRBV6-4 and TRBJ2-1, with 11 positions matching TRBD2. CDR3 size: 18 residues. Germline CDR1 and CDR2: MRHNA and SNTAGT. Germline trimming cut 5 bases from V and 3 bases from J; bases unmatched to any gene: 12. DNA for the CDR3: TGTGCCAGCAGTCCGGAAATTTATAGCGGGGGGGTCTACAATGAGCAGTTCTTC. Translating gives CASSPEIYSGGVYNEQFF.

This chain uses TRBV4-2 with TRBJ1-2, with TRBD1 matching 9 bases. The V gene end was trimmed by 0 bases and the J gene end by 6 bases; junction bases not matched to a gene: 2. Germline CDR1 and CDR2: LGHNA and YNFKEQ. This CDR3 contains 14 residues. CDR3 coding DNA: TGTGCCAGCAGCCAAGATAGGGACAGGGATGGCTACACCTTC. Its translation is CASSQDRDRDGYTF.

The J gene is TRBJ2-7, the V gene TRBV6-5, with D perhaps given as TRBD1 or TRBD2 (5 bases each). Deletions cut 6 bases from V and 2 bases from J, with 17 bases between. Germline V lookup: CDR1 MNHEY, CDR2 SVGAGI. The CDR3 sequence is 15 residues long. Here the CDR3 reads CASSRGSDNPYEQYF. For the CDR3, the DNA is TGTGCCAGCAGCCGGGGCAGCGATAACCCCTACGAGCAGTACTTC.

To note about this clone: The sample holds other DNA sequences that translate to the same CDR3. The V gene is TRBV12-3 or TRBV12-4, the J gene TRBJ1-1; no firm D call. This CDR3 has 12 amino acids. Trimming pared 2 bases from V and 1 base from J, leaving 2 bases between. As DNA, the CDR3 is TGTGCCAGCAGTTTATGGAACACTGAAGCTTTCTTT. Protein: CASSLWNTEAFF.

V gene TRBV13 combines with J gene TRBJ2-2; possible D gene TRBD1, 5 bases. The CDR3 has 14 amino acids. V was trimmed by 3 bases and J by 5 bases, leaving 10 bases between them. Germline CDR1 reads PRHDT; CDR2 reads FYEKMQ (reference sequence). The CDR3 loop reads CASSFWQGTGELFF. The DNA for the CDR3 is TGTGCCAGCAGCTTTTGGCAGGGAACCGGGGAGCTGTTTTTT. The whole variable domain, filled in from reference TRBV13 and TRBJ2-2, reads AAGVIQSPRHLIKEKRETATLKCYPIPRHDTVYWYQQGPGQDPQFLISFYEKMQSDKGSIPDRFSAQQFSDYHSELNMSSLELGDSALYFCASSFWQGTGELFFGEGSRLTVL.

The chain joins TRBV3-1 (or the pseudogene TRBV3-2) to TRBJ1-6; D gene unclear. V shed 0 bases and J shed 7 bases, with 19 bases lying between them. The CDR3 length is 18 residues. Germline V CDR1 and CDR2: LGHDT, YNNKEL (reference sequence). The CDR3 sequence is CASSQEASARQDNSPLHF. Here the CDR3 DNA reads TGTGCCAGCAGCCAAGAGGCCTCAGCAAGGCAGGACAATTCACCCCTCCACTTT.

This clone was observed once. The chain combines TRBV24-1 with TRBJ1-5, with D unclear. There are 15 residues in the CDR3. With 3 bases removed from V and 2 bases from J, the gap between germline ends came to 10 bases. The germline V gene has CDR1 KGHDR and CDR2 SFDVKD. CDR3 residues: CATSDGGSGNQPQHF. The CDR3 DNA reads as TGTGCCACCAGTGATGGTGGGAGTGGCAATCAGCCCCAGCATTTT.

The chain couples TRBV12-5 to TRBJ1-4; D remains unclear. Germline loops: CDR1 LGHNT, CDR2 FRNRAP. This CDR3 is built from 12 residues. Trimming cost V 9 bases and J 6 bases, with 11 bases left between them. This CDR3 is CASRSTDEKLFF. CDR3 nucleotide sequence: TGTGCTAGCCGGTCAACGGATGAAAAACTGTTTTTT.

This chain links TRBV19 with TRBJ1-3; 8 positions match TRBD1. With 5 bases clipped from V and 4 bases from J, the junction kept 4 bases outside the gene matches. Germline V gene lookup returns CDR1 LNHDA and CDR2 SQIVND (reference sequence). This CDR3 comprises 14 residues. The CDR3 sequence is CASSRTGTGNTIYF. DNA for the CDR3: TGTGCCAGTAGTCGGACAGGGACCGGAAACACCATATATTTT.

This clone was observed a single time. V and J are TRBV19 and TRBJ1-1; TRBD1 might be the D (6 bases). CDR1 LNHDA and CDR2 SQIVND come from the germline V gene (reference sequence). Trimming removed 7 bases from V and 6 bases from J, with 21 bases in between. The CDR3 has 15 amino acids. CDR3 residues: CASTRQSRGAAEAFF. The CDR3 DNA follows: TGTGCCAGTACCCGGCAGTCCCGGGGGGCCGCTGAAGCTTTCTTT.

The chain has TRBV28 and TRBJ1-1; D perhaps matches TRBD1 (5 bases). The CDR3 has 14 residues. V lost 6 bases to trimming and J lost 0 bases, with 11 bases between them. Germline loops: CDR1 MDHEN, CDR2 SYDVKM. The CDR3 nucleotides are TGTGCCAGCAGCCTGACAGCGGTGAACACTGAAGCTTTCTTT. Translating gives CASSLTAVNTEAFF.

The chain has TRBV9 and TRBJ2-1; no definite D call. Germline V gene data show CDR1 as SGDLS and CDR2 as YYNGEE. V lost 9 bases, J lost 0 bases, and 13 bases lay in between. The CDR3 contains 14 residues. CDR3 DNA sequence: TGTGCCACTGGACGGGCGAGCTCCTACAATGAGCAGTTCTTC. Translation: CATGRASSYNEQFF.

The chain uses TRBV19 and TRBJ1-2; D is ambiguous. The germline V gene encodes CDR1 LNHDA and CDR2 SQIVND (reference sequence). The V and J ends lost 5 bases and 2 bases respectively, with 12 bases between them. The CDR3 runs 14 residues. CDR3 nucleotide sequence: TGTGCCAGTAGTGCCCACCAGGTAAACTATGGCTACACCTTC. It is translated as CASSAHQVNYGYTF. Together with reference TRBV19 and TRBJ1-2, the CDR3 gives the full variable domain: DGGITQSPKYLFRKEGQNVTLSCEQNLNHDAMYWYRQDPGQGLRLIYYSQIVNDFQKGDIAEGYSVSREKKESFPLTVTSAQKNPTAFYLCASSAHQVNYGYTFGSGTRLTVV.

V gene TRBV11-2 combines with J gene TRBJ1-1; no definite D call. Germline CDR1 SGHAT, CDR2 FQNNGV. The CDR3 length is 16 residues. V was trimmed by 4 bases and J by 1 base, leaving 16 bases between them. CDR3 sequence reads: CASSSRGGIRNTEAFF. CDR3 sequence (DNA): TGTGCCAGCAGCTCGCGTGGAGGGATACGGAACACTGAAGCTTTCTTT.

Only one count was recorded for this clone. In DNA, the CDR3 is TGTGCCAGCAGCTACCTACAGGGTACCGCTGAAGCTTTCTTT. The encoded protein is CASSYLQGTAEAFF. The chain is built from TRBV7-9 and TRBJ1-1, with D possibly TRBD1 on 6 matching bases. The CDR3 totals 14 residues. Per germline, CDR1 SEHNR and CDR2 FQNEAQ (reference sequence). The ends were cut back, 4 bases at V and 6 bases at J, with 15 bases in the middle.

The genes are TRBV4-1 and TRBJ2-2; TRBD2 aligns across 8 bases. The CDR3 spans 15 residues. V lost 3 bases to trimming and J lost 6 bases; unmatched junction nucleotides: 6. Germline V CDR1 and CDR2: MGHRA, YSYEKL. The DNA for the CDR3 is TGCGCCAGCAGCCACGCTGCGGGGGGTGCCGGGGAGCTGTTTTTT. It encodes CASSHAAGGAGELFF.